The 29 T cell receptor beta chains given below trace back to one sample, sequenced in a study of blood T cell repertoires in COVID-19. Clones were read by immunoSEQ multiplex PCR, and TCRdb kept only the in-frame ones, dropping some. The sample lists about 76,000 clones; roughly 89% were seen once. Sample: peripheral blood. The receptors here all came from a human donor in a cohort sampled during active COVID-19.

The chain joins TRBV5-4 to TRBJ2-1; 7 positions agree with TRBD1. V was clipped by 0 bases and J by 4 bases; unmatched bases: 4. The CDR3 runs 15 residues. Germline lookup yields CDR1 SGHNT and CDR2 YYREEE (reference sequence). CDR3: CASSLAGTEYNEQFF. The CDR3 region has the DNA TGTGCCAGCAGCTTGGCCGGGACAGAATACAATGAGCAGTTCTTC.

The chain couples TRBV19 to TRBJ1-5; 7 positions match TRBD1. In germline, CDR1 is LNHDA, CDR2 SQIVND (reference sequence). CDR3 length: 14 amino acids. Germline trimming cut 3 bases from V and 6 bases from J; bases unmatched to any gene: 5. CDR3 in amino acids: CASSITGAGQPQHF. CDR3 bases: TGTGCCAGTAGTATTACAGGGGCAGGTCAGCCCCAGCATTTT.

The CDR3 nucleotides read TGTGCCAGCAGCCTCCGGGGGAACACTGAAGCTTTCTTT. This translates into CASSLRGNTEAFF. The V call is TRBV11-3, the J call TRBJ1-1; no definite D call. The V and J ends lost 5 bases and 1 base respectively, with 8 bases between them. The CDR3 contains 13 residues. Germline CDR1 and CDR2: SGHNT and YENEEA.

V gene TRBV11-2 combines with J gene TRBJ1-3; D is possibly TRBD1 (6 bases). This CDR3 spans 16 amino acids. CDR1 and CDR2 (germline): SGHAT, FQNNGV. V was shortened by 5 bases and J by 0 bases, with 14 bases between the two germline ends. CDR3 DNA sequence: TGTGCCAGCAGCCGTGGAAGGGGGGGCTCTGGAAACACCATATATTTT. Translating it yields CASSRGRGGSGNTIYF.

In this sample, this clone turned up once. This chain uses TRBV9 with TRBJ1-2, with D possibly matching TRBD1 (6 bases). Germline V gene data show CDR1 as SGDLS and CDR2 as YYNGEE. CDR3 length: 13 amino acids. V was cut by 4 bases and J by 7 bases, with 14 bases left in between. CDR3 sequence (DNA): TGTGCCAGCAGCCCATCGGGACATCCTGGCTACACCTTC. Its translation: CASSPSGHPGYTF. The full variable domain, in which reference TRBV9 and TRBJ1-2 provide the parts outside the CDR3, is DSGVTQTPKHLITATGQRVTLRCSPRSGDLSVYWYQQSLDQGLQFLIQYYNGEERAKGNILERFSAQQFPDLHSELNLSSLELGDSALYFCASSPSGHPGYTFGSGTRLTVV.

The chain couples TRBV18 to TRBJ2-1; 9 bases are a match to TRBD2. Germline lookup yields CDR1 KGHSH and CDR2 LQKENI. The CDR3 loop spans 15 amino acids. Unmatched junction bases numbered 10, after V lost 8 bases and J lost 5 bases. Here the CDR3 DNA reads TGTGCCAGCCGCTTGGCCGGGACTAGCCACAATGAGCAGTTCTTC. Its protein product is CASRLAGTSHNEQFF.

This chain uses TRBV18 with TRBJ1-1; 9 positions agree with TRBD1. After removal of 3 bases from V and 0 bases from J, the junction contained 8 bases not matched to a gene. CDR1 is KGHSH and CDR2 is LQKENI in the germline V gene. The CDR3 has 17 residues. CDR3 in DNA: TGTGCCAGCTCACCGTCGGGACAGGGTACCATGAACACTGAAGCTTTCTTT. Translating gives CASSPSGQGTMNTEAFF.

J is TRBJ1-2 and V is TRBV12-3 or TRBV12-4; TRBD1 agrees at 9 bases. The CDR3 sequence is 13 residues long. V was clipped by 6 bases and J by 8 bases; unmatched bases: 7. CDR3 loop: CASRPRQGVGYTF. In DNA, the CDR3 is TGTGCCAGCAGGCCTAGACAGGGGGTAGGCTACACCTTC.

This clone was detected a few times. The rearrangement uses TRBV6-2 or TRBV6-3 and TRBJ2-7; D possibly corresponds to TRBD1 (5 bases). V was trimmed by 2 bases and J by 4 bases, leaving 15 bases between them. Germline V CDR1 and CDR2: MNHEY, SVGEGT. This CDR3 region has 15 residues. CDR3 residues: CASSYDGQGLYEQYF. DNA of the CDR3: TGTGCCAGCAGTTACGACGGCCAGGGTCTATACGAGCAGTACTTC.

The chain carries TRBV7-2 and TRBJ1-4; 8 nucleotides agree with TRBD1. Germline CDR1 and CDR2: SGHTA and FQGNSA. Trimming at V came to 6 bases and at J to 6 bases, leaving 9 bases not matched to a gene. The CDR3 sequence is 15 residues long. The CDR3 is CASSPVNRGYEKLFF. In DNA form, the CDR3 reads TGTGCCAGCAGTCCGGTGAACAGGGGGTATGAAAAACTGTTTTTT.

This clone showed up just a few times. The chain joins TRBV10-3 to TRBJ1-5, with 8 nucleotides matching TRBD1. Germline V lookup: CDR1 ENHRY, CDR2 SYGVKD. V lost 10 bases and J lost 7; bases outside the gene matches: 9. There are 13 residues in the CDR3. CDR3 amino acids: CATSQGADQPQHF. The CDR3 DNA follows: TGTGCCACCAGCCAGGGGGCAGACCAGCCCCAGCATTTT.

The rearrangement uses TRBV5-1 and TRBJ1-4, with 7 bases aligning to TRBD1. V lost 1 base, J lost 5 bases, and 8 bases stayed unmatched. CDR1 and CDR2 from the germline V gene are SGHRS and YFSETQ. The CDR3 has 16 amino acids. The CDR3 region has the DNA TGCGCCAGCAGCTTGCAGCCGGCAGGGGGAAATGAAAAACTGTTTTTT. Protein: CASSLQPAGGNEKLFF. The full variable domain, rest sourced from reference TRBV5-1 and TRBJ1-4, is KAGVTQTPRYLIKTRGQQVTLSCSPISGHRSVSWYQQTPGQGLQFLFEYFSETQRNKGNFPGRFSGRQFSNSRSEMNVSTLELGDSALYLCASSLQPAGGNEKLFFGSGTQLSVL.

This chain connects TRBV25-1 to TRBJ1-2; D gene ambiguous. Germline CDR1 is MGHDK and CDR2 is SYGVNS. This CDR3 has 14 amino acids. V lost 3 bases, J lost 3 bases, and 11 bases lay in between. The CDR3: CASSDLWQDYGYTF. In DNA, the CDR3 is TGTGCCAGCAGTGATCTCTGGCAGGACTATGGCTACACCTTC.

The sample holds one count of this clone. The V gene is TRBV19, the J gene TRBJ1-1, with a weak D call TRBD1 (5 bases). Trimming left V 5 bases short and J 0 bases short, with 16 bases between. The CDR3 length is 16 residues. Germline assignment: CDR1 LNHDA and CDR2 SQIVND (reference sequence). The DNA of the CDR3 is TGTGCCAGTAGTTTTCTTGGGGCCGCCCTGAACACTGAAGCTTTCTTT. It codes for CASSFLGAALNTEAFF.

This chain uses TRBV11-2 with TRBJ1-6, with TRBD1 as a possible D gene (5 bases). The CDR3 contains 15 residues. Germline assignment: CDR1 SGHAT and CDR2 FQNNGV. Trimming removed 5 bases from V and 7 bases from J, with 15 bases in between. CDR3 nucleotide sequence: TGTGCCAGCAGCCCAGGACGTGGGGGGAATTCACCCCTCCACTTT. The encoded protein is CASSPGRGGNSPLHF.

The rearrangement links TRBV13 to TRBJ2-7; possibly TRBD1 for D (5 bases). The V end lost 5 bases, the J end lost 2 bases, and 10 bases lay between the germline ends. From germline, CDR1 is PRHDT and CDR2 FYEKMQ (reference sequence). This CDR3 is 13 amino acids long. The CDR3 DNA reads TGTGCCAGCAGCCTTGACAGAGCCTACGAGCAGTACTTC. Its protein product is CASSLDRAYEQYF.

This sequence joins TRBV6-5 and TRBJ2-6; perhaps TRBD1 as D (5 bases). V was pared by 7 bases and J by 2 bases, with 12 bases between. The CDR3 has 15 residues. Germline loops: CDR1 MNHEY, CDR2 SVGAGI. The CDR3 reads CASNPQGAGANVLTF. The CDR3, as DNA: TGTGCCAGCAACCCGCAGGGTGCTGGGGCCAACGTCCTGACTTTC.

In this sample, this clone turned up once. The chain couples TRBV4-3 to TRBJ1-5, with unresolved D. The CDR3 spans 14 residues. CDR1 is LGHNA, CDR2 YSLEER, per germline. Trimming left V 1 base short and J 4 bases short, with 8 bases between. For the CDR3, the DNA is TGCGCCAGCAGCCAAGCGTTCGAGAATCAGCCCCAGCATTTT. As protein: CASSQAFENQPQHF.

The chain carries TRBV11-2 and TRBJ1-1, with D perhaps matching TRBD1 (6 bases). Between the trimmed V and J ends, which lost 5 bases and 1 base, there was a span of 14 bases. The V gene's germline CDR1 is SGHAT and CDR2 FQNNGV. The CDR3 contains 15 residues. The CDR3 is CASSLGGGWNTEAFF. The CDR3 nucleotides read TGTGCCAGCAGCCTAGGGGGAGGGTGGAACACTGAAGCTTTCTTT.

This clone has only one observation. CDR3 protein: CASSQRGNQPQHF. The CDR3 DNA sequence: TGTGCCAGTAGTCAACGGGGCAATCAGCCCCAGCATTTT. This chain links TRBV19 with TRBJ1-5, with D uncertain. Germline CDR1 reads LNHDA; CDR2 reads SQIVND (reference sequence). Trimming removed 5 bases from V and 2 bases from J, with 7 bases in between. CDR3 length equals 13 residues.

Points on this clone: An end of the junction does not agree with germline; a read error may underlie this. The chain employs TRBV7-7 and TRBJ2-3, with 9 nucleotides matching TRBD2. CDR3 length equals 17 residues. Germline lookup yields CDR1 SSHAT and CDR2 FNYEAQ (reference sequence). CDR3 DNA sequence: TGTGCTAGCAGCTTAGGCCCCCAGCGGGGGGGCACAGATACGCAGTATTTT. Amino acids: CASSLGPQRGGTDTQYF. The complete variable domain, with remaining parts taken from reference TRBV7-7 and TRBJ2-3, reads GAGVSQSPRYKVTKRGQDVTLRCDPISSHATLYWYQQALGQGPEFLTYFNYEAQPDKSGLPSDRFSAERPEGSISTLTIQRTEQRDSAMYRCASSLGPQRGGTDTQYFGPGTRLTVL.

V usage is TRBV18 and J usage is TRBJ1-2; TRBD1 agrees at 7 bases. This CDR3 spans 13 amino acids. Per germline, CDR1 KGHSH and CDR2 LQKENI. Unmatched junction bases numbered 4, after V lost 5 bases and J lost 4 bases. The CDR3 DNA is TGTGCCAGCTCAACGGACAGGATCTATGGCTACACCTTC. This gives the protein CASSTDRIYGYTF.

This clone was detected a few times. The rearrangement joins TRBV19 to TRBJ2-6, with D unclear. This CDR3 is built from 13 residues. The germline CDR1 and CDR2 sequences are LNHDA and SQIVND (reference sequence). V gave up 5 bases and J gave up 4 bases, with 6 bases separating them. For the CDR3, the DNA is TGTGCCAGTAGTCTTTCCGGGGCCAACGTCCTGACTTTC. Amino acids: CASSLSGANVLTF.

The chain combines TRBV30 with TRBJ2-3; 7 positions match TRBD2. This CDR3 has 15 amino acids. Trimming removed 7 bases from V and 8 bases from J; junction bases left unmatched: 18. The germline V gene has CDR1 GTSNPN and CDR2 SVGIG (reference sequence). The CDR3 region is CASESGAVPLGTQYF. The DNA for the CDR3 is TGTGCCTCGGAAAGCGGGGCCGTCCCCCTTGGTACGCAGTATTTT.

This chain links TRBV3-1 (or the pseudogene TRBV3-2) with TRBJ1-3; TRBD1 matches at 7 bases. V was clipped by 1 base and J by 8 bases; unmatched bases: 17. CDR3 length: 18 amino acids. Looked up from germline, CDR1 is LGHDT and CDR2 is YNNKEL (reference sequence). The CDR3 loop is CASSQGWDSNFARDTIYF. The CDR3 region has the DNA TGTGCCAGCAGCCAAGGATGGGACAGCAACTTTGCCCGAGACACCATATATTTT.

V usage is TRBV12-3 or TRBV12-4 and J usage is TRBJ2-1; TRBD1 might be the D (5 bases). V shed 7 bases and J shed 8 bases, with 9 bases lying between them. CDR3 size: 11 residues. CDR3 nucleotide sequence: TGTGCCAGCACGGACAATTATGAGCAGTTCTTC. It yields the protein CASTDNYEQFF.

The rearrangement links TRBV21-1 to TRBJ1-1; the table's D call, TRBD1, has no DNA check behind it. TRBV21-1 is an annotated pseudogene. The CDR3 is 14 residues long. This chain's CDR3 is CACPGQGVWTEAFF. Here the CDR3 DNA reads TGTGCCTGTCCGGGACAGGGTGTGTGGACTGAAGCTTTCTTT.

V usage is TRBV6-4 and J usage is TRBJ2-3; TRBD2 agrees at 13 bases. Germline-derived CDR1 and CDR2 are MRHNA and SNTAGT. V was pared by 5 bases and J by 9 bases, with 8 bases of the junction left unmatched. This CDR3 is built from 15 residues. The CDR3 DNA reads as TGTGCCAGCAGTCTACTAGCGGGGGGGGGAGACACGCAGTATTTT. Translation: CASSLLAGGGDTQYF.

The chain joins TRBV5-1 to TRBJ1-4; 7 bases align to TRBD1. Germline V gene sequence: CDR1 SGHRS, CDR2 YFSETQ. The CDR3 has 15 residues. V lost 4 bases, J lost 8 bases, and 11 bases stayed unmatched. As DNA, the CDR3 is TGCGCCAGCAGCATACAGACAGGGTTGGAGGAAAAACTGTTTTTT. The encoded protein is CASSIQTGLEEKLFF.